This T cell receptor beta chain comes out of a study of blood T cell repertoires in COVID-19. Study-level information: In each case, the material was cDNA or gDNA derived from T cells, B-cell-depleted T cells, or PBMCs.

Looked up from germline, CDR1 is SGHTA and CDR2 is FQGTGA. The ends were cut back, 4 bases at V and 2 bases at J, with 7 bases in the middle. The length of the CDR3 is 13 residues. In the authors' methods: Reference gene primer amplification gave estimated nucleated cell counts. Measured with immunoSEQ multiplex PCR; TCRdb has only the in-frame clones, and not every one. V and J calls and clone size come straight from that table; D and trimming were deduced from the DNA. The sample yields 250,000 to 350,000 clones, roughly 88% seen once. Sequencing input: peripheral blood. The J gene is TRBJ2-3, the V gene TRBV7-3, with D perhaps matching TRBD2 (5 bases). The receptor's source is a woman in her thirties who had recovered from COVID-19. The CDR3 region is CASSSGDTDTQYF. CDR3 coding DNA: TGTGCCAGCAGCTCCGGGGACACAGATACGCAGTATTTT.